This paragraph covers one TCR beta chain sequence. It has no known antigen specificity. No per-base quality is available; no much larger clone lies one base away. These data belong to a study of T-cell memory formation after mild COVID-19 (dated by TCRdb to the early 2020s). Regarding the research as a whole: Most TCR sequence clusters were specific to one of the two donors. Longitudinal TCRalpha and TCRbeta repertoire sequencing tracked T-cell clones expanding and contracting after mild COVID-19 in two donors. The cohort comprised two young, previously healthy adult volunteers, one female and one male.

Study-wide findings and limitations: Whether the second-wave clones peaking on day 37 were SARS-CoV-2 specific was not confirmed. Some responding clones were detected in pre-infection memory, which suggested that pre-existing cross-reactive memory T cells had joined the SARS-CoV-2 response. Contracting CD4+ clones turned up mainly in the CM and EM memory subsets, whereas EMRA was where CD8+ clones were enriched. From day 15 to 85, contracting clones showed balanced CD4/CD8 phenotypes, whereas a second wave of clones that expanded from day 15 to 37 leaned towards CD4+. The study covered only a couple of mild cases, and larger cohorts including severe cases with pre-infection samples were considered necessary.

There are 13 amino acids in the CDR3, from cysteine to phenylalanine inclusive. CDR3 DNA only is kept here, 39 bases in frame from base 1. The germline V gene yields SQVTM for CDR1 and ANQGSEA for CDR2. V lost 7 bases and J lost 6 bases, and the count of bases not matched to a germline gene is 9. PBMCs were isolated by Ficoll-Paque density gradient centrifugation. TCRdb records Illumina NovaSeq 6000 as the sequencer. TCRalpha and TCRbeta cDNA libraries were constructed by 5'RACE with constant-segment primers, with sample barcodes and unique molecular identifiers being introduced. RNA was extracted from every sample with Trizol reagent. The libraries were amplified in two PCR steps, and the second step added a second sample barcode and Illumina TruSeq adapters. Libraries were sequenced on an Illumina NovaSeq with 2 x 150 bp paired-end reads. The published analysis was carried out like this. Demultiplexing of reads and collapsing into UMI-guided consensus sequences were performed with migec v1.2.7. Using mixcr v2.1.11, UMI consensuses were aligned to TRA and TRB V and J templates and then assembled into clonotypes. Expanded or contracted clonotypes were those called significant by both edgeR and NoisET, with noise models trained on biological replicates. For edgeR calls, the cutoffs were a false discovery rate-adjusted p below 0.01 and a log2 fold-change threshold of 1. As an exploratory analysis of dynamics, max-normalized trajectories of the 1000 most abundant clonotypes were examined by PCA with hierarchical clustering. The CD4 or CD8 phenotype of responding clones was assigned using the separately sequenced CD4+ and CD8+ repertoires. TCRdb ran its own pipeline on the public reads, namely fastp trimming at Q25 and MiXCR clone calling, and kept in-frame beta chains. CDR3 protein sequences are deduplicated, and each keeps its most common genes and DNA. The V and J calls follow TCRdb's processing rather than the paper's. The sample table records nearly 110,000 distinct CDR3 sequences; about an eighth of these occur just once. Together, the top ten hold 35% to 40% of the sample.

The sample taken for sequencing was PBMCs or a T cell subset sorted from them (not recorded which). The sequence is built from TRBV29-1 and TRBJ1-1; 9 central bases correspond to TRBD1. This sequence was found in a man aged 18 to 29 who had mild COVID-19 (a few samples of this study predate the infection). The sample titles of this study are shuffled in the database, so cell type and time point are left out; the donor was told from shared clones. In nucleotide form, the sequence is TGCAGCGGCCTCGACAGGGGGTGGTCTGAAGCTTTCTTT. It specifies CSGLDRGWSEAFF.